Following are 3 T cell receptor beta chains from one sample sequenced in a study of a mutant IDH1 vaccine in newly diagnosed glioma. These receptors lack a known antigen. Regarding time point: week 47, end of study. In the vaccine, a single dose held 300 ug of the mutant IDH1 20-mer peptide, along with topical imiquimod. Method: immunoSEQ multiplex PCR; TCRdb's copy keeps in-frame clones and lacks some. The sample holds over 50,000 clones, around three quarters seen once. Sequencing was performed on PBMCs, taken from a glioma patient whose treatment included an IDH1 peptide vaccine. The receptors come from a woman in her 40s with glioma. Some clones in this sample may be carry-over from other donors' samples.

This clone was seen a handful of times. J is TRBJ1-1 and V is TRBV2, with D tentatively TRBD1 (6 bases). From germline, CDR1 is SNHLY and CDR2 FYNNEI. V was shortened by 5 bases and J by 0 bases, with 16 bases between the two germline ends. The CDR3 spans 16 residues. The CDR3 coding sequence is TGTGCCAGCAGTCTCCGGGACATACCCATGAACACTGAAGCTTTCTTT. This codes for CASSLRDIPMNTEAFF.

The V call is TRBV4-3, the J call TRBJ2-7; D remains ambiguous. Trimming cost V 0 bases and J 3 bases, with 12 bases left between them. CDR3 size: 15 residues. Germline CDR1 LGHNA, CDR2 YSLEER. The CDR3 DNA reads as TGCGCCAGCAGCCAAGATTTTCACACCAACTACGAGCAGTACTTC. Translated: CASSQDFHTNYEQYF.

The chain recombines TRBV5-1 with TRBJ2-7; 8 bases map to TRBD1. The junction had 8 bases not matched to a gene; V was cut back by 7 bases and J by 2 bases. The CDR3 runs to 14 residues. Germline V CDR1 and CDR2: SGHRS, YFSETQ. CDR3: CASSNQGQAYEQYF. The DNA of the CDR3 is TGCGCCAGCTCCAATCAGGGACAGGCCTACGAGCAGTACTTC.